These T cell receptor beta chains were read from a single sample in a study of T cell responses to AZD1222 COVID-19 vaccine. TCRdb's table, derived via immunoSEQ multiplex PCR, lists solely in-frame clones and lacks some. The sample lists 150,000 to 180,000 clones, roughly 90% seen once, with roughly 1.6% in the top ten. Here the sequenced sample was peripheral blood, taken 28 days after the second AZD1222 dose. The receptor set was obtained from an adult who received the AZD1222 COVID-19 vaccine. CDR3s include the opening cysteine and the closing phenylalanine or tryptophan. The D gene is left open where the match is weak. A clone size is listed for some rows: how often the clone was seen (once, few, many), or a class if it is expanded.

V: TRBV20-1
size: -
J: TRBJ2-7
D: -
CDR3: CSARERGDVSYEQYF
DNA: TGCAGTGCTCGTGAAAGGGGCGATGTCTCCTACGAGCAGTACTTC

V: TRBV18
size: -
J: TRBJ2-7
D: -
CDR3: CASSPKEPPLVWVEQYF
DNA: TGTGCCAGCTCACCTAAGGAACCTCCCCTGGTCTGGGTCGAGCAGTACTTC

V: TRBV30
size: few
J: TRBJ1-2
D: -
CDR3: CAWIFGGDYGYTF
DNA: TGTGCCTGGATTTTCGGGGGGGACTATGGCTACACCTTC

V: TRBV9
size: -
J: TRBJ2-2
D: TRBD2
CDR3: CASSVLAVNTGELFF
DNA: TGTGCCAGCAGCGTACTAGCGGTAAACACCGGGGAGCTGTTTTTT

V: TRBV15
size: once
J: TRBJ2-1
D: -
CDR3: CATSREGASYNEQFF
DNA: TGTGCCACCAGCAGAGAGGGGGCTTCCTACAATGAGCAGTTCTTC

V: TRBV14
size: -
J: TRBJ1-3
D: -
CDR3: CASSQVNREPRTIYF
DNA: TGTGCCAGCAGCCAAGTTAACCGCGAACCCCGCACCATATATTTT

V: TRBV5-1
size: few
J: TRBJ1-5
D: -
CDR3: CASSFGGDNQPQHF
DNA: TGCGCCAGCAGCTTTGGGGGGGACAATCAGCCCCAGCATTTT

V: TRBV27
size: -
J: TRBJ2-1
D: -
CDR3: CASSLFVRGSYNEQFF
DNA: TGTGCCAGCAGTTTATTTGTCAGGGGATCCTACAATGAGCAGTTCTTC

V: TRBV11-2
size: -
J: TRBJ2-5
D: TRBD2
CDR3: CASSYSTSGAEPQYF
DNA: TGTGCCAGCAGCTATTCGACTAGCGGGGCCGAACCCCAGTACTTC

V: TRBV7-8
size: few
J: TRBJ2-1
D: -
CDR3: CASSLARGRPGEQFF
DNA: TGTGCCAGCAGCCTTGCCAGAGGTAGGCCGGGTGAGCAGTTCTTC

V: TRBV3-1/TRBV3-2
size: -
J: TRBJ1-2
D: -
CDR3: CASSQVGQPRGYTF
DNA: TGTGCCAGCAGCCAAGTAGGACAGCCGCGTGGCTACACCTTC

V: TRBV4-1
size: -
J: TRBJ2-1
D: TRBD2
CDR3: CASSQGYLPGLAPLGQFF
DNA: TGCGCCAGCAGCCAAGGGTATTTGCCGGGACTAGCGCCTTTGGGGCAGTTCTTC

V: TRBV11-2
size: once
J: TRBJ1-2
D: -
CDR3: CASSQGRNYGYTF
DNA: TGTGCCAGCAGCCAAGGCAGAAACTATGGCTACACCTTC

V: TRBV7-2
size: -
J: TRBJ1-2
D: -
CDR3: CASSLANTGLGGYTF
DNA: TGTGCCAGCAGCTTAGCAAATACAGGGTTAGGGGGCTACACCTTC

V: TRBV28
size: -
J: TRBJ1-5
D: -
CDR3: CASSLSGRANQPQHF
DNA: TGTGCCAGCAGTTTATCGGGACGAGCCAATCAGCCCCAGCATTTT

V: TRBV5-4
size: -
J: TRBJ2-1
D: -
CDR3: CASSLEILAIEQFF
DNA: TGTGCCAGCAGCTTGGAGATATTAGCAATCGAGCAGTTCTTC

V: TRBV10-3
size: -
J: TRBJ2-7
D: -
CDR3: CAIVAGRYF
DNA: TGTGCCATCGTCGCAGGTCGGTACTTC

V: TRBV28
size: -
J: TRBJ1-3
D: TRBD1
CDR3: CASSEGQGVGNTIYF
DNA: TGTGCCAGCAGTGAAGGACAGGGGGTTGGAAACACCATATATTTT

V: TRBV12-3/TRBV12-4
size: once
J: TRBJ1-5
D: -
CDR3: CASSFRVYQPQHF
DNA: TGTGCCAGCAGTTTCAGGGTTTATCAGCCCCAGCATTTT

V: TRBV11-2
size: -
J: TRBJ2-7
D: -
CDR3: CASRGGERQYF
DNA: TGTGCCAGCAGGGGAGGTGAGCGGCAGTACTTC

V: TRBV5-1
size: -
J: TRBJ2-1
D: TRBD2
CDR3: CASSSARGRYNEQFF
DNA: TGCGCCAGCAGCTCCGCGCGGGGGAGGTACAATGAGCAGTTCTTC

V: TRBV7-9
size: -
J: TRBJ2-1
D: TRBD2
CDR3: CASVLAGSSGNEQFF
DNA: TGTGCCAGCGTGCTAGCGGGATCCTCGGGCAATGAGCAGTTCTTC

V: TRBV7-9
size: -
J: TRBJ1-6
D: -
CDR3: CASSLGGGRDSPLHF
DNA: TGTGCCAGCAGCTTAGGGGGAGGCAGGGATTCACCCCTCCACTTT